This T cell receptor (beta chain) stems from a study of T cell responses to AZD1222 COVID-19 vaccine. General study results and limits: None of the repertoires were sampled until the peak T cell response had passed. Targets within unmutated variant regions were reportedly found for nearly half of spike-specific TCRs. White British donors predominated, females outnumbered males, and clonal diversity was possibly underestimated. The number of AZD1222 recipients seropositive at baseline was only five or six.

Note on this clone: Its antigen remains unknown.

J was trimmed by 2 bases and V by 2 bases; bases with no gene match: 3. This CDR3 region has 15 residues. From germline, CDR1 is MGHRA and CDR2 YSYEKL. Libraries were prepared by immunoSEQ multiplex PCR; TCRdb keeps only in-frame clonotypes and omits some of them. Of about 160,000 clones listed, around 90% are singletons. Sequencing was performed on peripheral blood, taken on day 0 of MenACWY control vaccination. The chain joins TRBV4-1 to TRBJ1-3; 7 bases align to TRBD1. This receptor was obtained from an adult in good health. In nucleotides, the CDR3 is TGCGCCAGCAGCCAAACTGACAGGGCTGGAAACACCATATATTTT. Its translation is CASSQTDRAGNTIYF.